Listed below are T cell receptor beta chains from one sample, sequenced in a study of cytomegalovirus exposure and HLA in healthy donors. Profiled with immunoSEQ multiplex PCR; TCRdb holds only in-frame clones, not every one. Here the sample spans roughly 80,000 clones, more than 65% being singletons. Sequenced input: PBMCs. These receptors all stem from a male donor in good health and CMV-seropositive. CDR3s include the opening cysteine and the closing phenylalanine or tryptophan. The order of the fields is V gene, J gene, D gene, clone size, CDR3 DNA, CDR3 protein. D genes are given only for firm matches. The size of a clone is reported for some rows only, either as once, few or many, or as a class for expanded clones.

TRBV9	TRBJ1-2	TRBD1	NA	TGTGCCAGCAGCGCGACATCGGGGACAGGGGTTATGGTAGGCTACACCTTC	CASSATSGTGVMVGYTF
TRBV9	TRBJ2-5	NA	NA	TGTGCCAGCAGCGTAGCCAGGGACCAAGAGACCCAGTACTTC	CASSVARDQETQYF
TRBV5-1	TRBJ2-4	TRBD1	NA	TGCGCCAGCAGCTTGATGGGACAGGGCGACATTCAGTACTTC	CASSLMGQGDIQYF
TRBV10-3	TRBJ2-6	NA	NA	TGTGCCATCAGTGAAGACATCTCTGGGGCCAACGTCCTGACTTTC	CAISEDISGANVLTF
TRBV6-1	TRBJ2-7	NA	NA	TGTGCCAGCAGGCTCAGAGGTATAGGAGGGGAGCAGTACTTC	CASRLRGIGGEQYF
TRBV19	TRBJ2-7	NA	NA	TGTGCCAGTAGTGGGCCAGGGTCCTACGAGCAGTACTTC	CASSGPGSYEQYF
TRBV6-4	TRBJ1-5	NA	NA	TGTGCCAGCAGTGAAGTTCGCGGTCAGCCCCAGCATTTT	CASSEVRGQPQHF
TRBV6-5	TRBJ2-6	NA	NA	TGTGCCAGCCACCCGAACTTCTCTGGGGCCAACGTCCTGACTTTC	CASHPNFSGANVLTF
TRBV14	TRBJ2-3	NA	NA	TGTGCCAGCAGCGCACAGATAGCAGATACGCAGTATTTT	CASSAQIADTQYF
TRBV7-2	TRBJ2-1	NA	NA	TGTGCCAGCACCCCGACCACCGGACTACTCTCACAGGAGCAGTTCTTC	CASTPTTGLLSQEQFF
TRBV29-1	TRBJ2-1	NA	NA	TGCAGCGTTGAAGGGTCGGGAGCCTACAATGAGCAGTTCTTC	CSVEGSGAYNEQFF
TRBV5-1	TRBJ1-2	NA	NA	TGCGCCAGCAGCTTGGAGGGCCGCGGGGCATATGGCTACACCTTC	CASSLEGRGAYGYTF
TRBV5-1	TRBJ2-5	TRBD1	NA	TGCGCCAGCAGCAACCCCGGGACAGGGGGATTGGAGACCCAGTACTTC	CASSNPGTGGLETQYF
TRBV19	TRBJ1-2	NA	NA	TGTGCCAGTGCGCGCGACTATGGCTACACCTTC	CASARDYGYTF
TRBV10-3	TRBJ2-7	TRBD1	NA	TGTGCCATCAGTGCCTACGCCGGGACAGAGTCCGAGCAGTACTTC	CAISAYAGTESEQYF
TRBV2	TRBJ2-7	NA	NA	TGTGCCAGCAGGCGGGCGCAACACGAGCAGTACTTC	CASRRAQHEQYF
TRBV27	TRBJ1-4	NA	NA	TGTGCCAGCAGTCCCCGGGGAGGCACTAATGAAAAACTGTTTTTT	CASSPRGGTNEKLFF
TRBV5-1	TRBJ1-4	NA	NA	TGCGCCAGCAGCTTGGCCGCGACAACTAATGAAAAACTGTTTTTT	CASSLAATTNEKLFF
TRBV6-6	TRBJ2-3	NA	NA	TGTGCCAGCAGCGAACCGAGGCCGGGAAGCACAGATACGCAGTATTTT	CASSEPRPGSTDTQYF
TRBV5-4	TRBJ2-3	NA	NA	TGTGCCAGCAGCTTGGTTCCTCCTACAGATACGCAGTATTTT	CASSLVPPTDTQYF
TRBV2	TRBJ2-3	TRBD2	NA	TGTGCCAGCATCGAGCGGGAGGGCCCCACAGATACGCAGTATTTT	CASIEREGPTDTQYF
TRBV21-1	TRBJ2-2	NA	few	TGTGCCAGCGCAGAGGGGAGGGCTTCGAACACCGGGGAGCTGTTTTTT	CASAEGRASNTGELFF
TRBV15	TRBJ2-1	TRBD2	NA	TGTGCCACCAGCGCAGCGGGAGGAGAATATAATGAGCAGTTCTTC	CATSAAGGEYNEQFF
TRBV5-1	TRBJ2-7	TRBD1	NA	TGCGCCAGCACCGCGACAGGGCAAACATACGAGCAGTACTTC	CASTATGQTYEQYF
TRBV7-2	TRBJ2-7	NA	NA	TGTGCCAGCAGCTTAGGATCTAGCGCGTACTTC	CASSLGSSAYF
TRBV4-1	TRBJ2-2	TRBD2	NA	TGCGCCAGCAGCCAGACCCCCGGGGGGGTCGGGGAGCTGTTTTTT	CASSQTPGGVGELFF
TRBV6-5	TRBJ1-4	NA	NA	TGTGCCAGCAGTTACGGGGTGACAGGCGGTAATGAAAAACTGTTTTTT	CASSYGVTGGNEKLFF
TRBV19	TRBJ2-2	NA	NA	TGTGCCAGTACGAGGTCGGGGTCTGGGAACACCGGGGAGCTGTTTTTT	CASTRSGSGNTGELFF
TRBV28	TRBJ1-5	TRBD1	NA	TGTGCCAGCAGTGGACAGGGGAGACAGCCCCAGCATTTT	CASSGQGRQPQHF
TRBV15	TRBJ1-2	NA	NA	TGTGCCACCACCTCGCAGTCTCAGGGCTACACCTTC	CATTSQSQGYTF
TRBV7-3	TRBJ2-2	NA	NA	TGTGCCAGCAGCTCCCGCAGGGGAAACACCGGGGAGCTGTTTTTT	CASSSRRGNTGELFF
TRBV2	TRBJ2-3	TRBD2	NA	TGTGCCAGCAGCCTCCTAGCGGGAGGGTCAGATACGCAGTATTTT	CASSLLAGGSDTQYF
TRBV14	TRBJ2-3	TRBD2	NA	TGTGCCAGCAGCCAGAGACTAGCGCGAAGCACAGATACGCAGTATTTT	CASSQRLARSTDTQYF
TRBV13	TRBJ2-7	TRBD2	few	TGTGCCAGCAGCTTAGGAGTAGCGGGGACCTACGAGCAGTACTTC	CASSLGVAGTYEQYF
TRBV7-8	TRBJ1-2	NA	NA	TGTGCCAGCAGTTCGACAGGATCTTATGGCTACACCTTC	CASSSTGSYGYTF
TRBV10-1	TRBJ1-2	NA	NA	TGCGCCAGCAGTTCGGATGGCTACACCTTC	CASSSDGYTF
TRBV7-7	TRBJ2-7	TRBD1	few	TGTGCCAGCAGCCAGGGACAGGGAGCGTACGAGCAGTACTTC	CASSQGQGAYEQYF
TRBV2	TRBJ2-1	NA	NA	TGTGCCAGCAGAGAGGGACTGCACAATGAGCAGTTCTTC	CASREGLHNEQFF
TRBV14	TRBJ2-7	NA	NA	TGTGCCAGCAGCCAAGGAAGGGGGAGCTCCTACGAGCAGTACTTC	CASSQGRGSSYEQYF
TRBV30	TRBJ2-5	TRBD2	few	TGTGCCTGGACCGGGGGGGCGGGAGGTCTCCAAGAGACCCAGTACTTC	CAWTGGAGGLQETQYF
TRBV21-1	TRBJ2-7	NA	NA	TGTGCCAGCAGCGGGGGACAAGTCTACGAGCAGTACTTC	CASSGGQVYEQYF
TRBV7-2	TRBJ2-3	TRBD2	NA	TGTGCCAGCAGCTTAGAAGCTAGCGGGAGGCATACGCAGTATTTT	CASSLEASGRHTQYF
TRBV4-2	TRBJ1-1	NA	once	TGTGCCAGCAGCCAAGAGCGGGTGAACACTGAAGCTTTCTTT	CASSQERVNTEAFF
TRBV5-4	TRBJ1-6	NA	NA	TGTGCCAGCAGCTTGGCAGGGCGCGATAATTCACCCCTCCACTTT	CASSLAGRDNSPLHF